These 29 T cell receptor beta chains came from one sample sequenced in a study of T cell responses to AZD1222 COVID-19 vaccine. The repertoire was sequenced with immunoSEQ multiplex PCR; TCRdb's copy has only in-frame clones and lacks some. Of 150,000 to 190,000 clones listed, roughly nine tenths were seen once; the top ten hold approximately 1.8%. This specimen was peripheral blood, taken on day 0 of AZD1222 vaccination. The receptors were gathered from an adult in good health.

The chain uses TRBV7-3 and TRBJ2-1; no reliable D call. V gave up 5 bases and J gave up 2 bases, with 16 bases separating them. The CDR3 runs 16 residues. Germline V lookup: CDR1 SGHTA, CDR2 FQGTGA. CDR3 bases: TGTGCCAGCAGCCCCCAATCGGGCTCTCCCTACAATGAGCAGTTCTTC. This sequence encodes CASSPQSGSPYNEQFF.

The rearrangement joins TRBV27 to TRBJ2-2, with 8 nucleotides matching TRBD2. V was pared by 5 bases and J by 6 bases, with 11 bases of the junction left unmatched. The CDR3 runs 16 residues. Germline CDR1 and CDR2: MNHEY and SMNVEV (reference sequence). This CDR3 is CASSPTAGGSAGELFF. The CDR3 nucleotides read TGTGCCAGCAGTCCCACGGCGGGGGGATCGGCCGGGGAGCTGTTTTTT.

The chain couples TRBV7-2 to TRBJ1-1; 10 bases map to TRBD1. V trimming: 6 bases; J trimming: 4 bases; junction bases outside the gene matches: 17. The germline CDR1 and CDR2 sequences are SGHTA and FQGNSA. The CDR3 covers 18 residues. The CDR3 loop is CASSTLARTGGLGTEAFF. Here the CDR3 DNA reads TGTGCCAGCAGTACCCTGGCTCGGACAGGGGGTTTAGGCACTGAAGCTTTCTTT. The full variable domain, completed using reference TRBV7-2 and TRBJ1-1, is GAGVSQSPSNKVTEKGKDVELRCDPISGHTALYWYRQSLGQGLEFLIYFQGNSAPDKSGLPSDRFSAERTGGSVSTLTIQRTQQEDSAVYLCASSTLARTGGLGTEAFFGQGTRLTVV.

The gene calls are TRBV18 and TRBJ1-5, with D possibly being TRBD1 (6 bases). V dropped 3 bases and J dropped 7 bases, with 10 bases sitting between them. Germline V gene lookup returns CDR1 KGHSH and CDR2 LQKENI. The CDR3 contains 13 residues. CDR3 DNA sequence: TGTGCCAGCTCACCCACAGGGTGGCAGCCCCAGCATTTT. As protein: CASSPTGWQPQHF. The entire variable domain, with the rest obtained from reference TRBV18 and TRBJ1-5, is as follows: NAGVMQNPRHLVRRRGQEARLRCSPMKGHSHVYWYRQLPEEGLKFMVYLQKENIIDESGMPKERFSAEFPKEGPSILRIQQVVRGDSAAYFCASSPTGWQPQHFGDGTRLSIL.

The chain employs TRBV11-1 and TRBJ1-5, with TRBD1 matching 8 bases. The J segment lost 5 bases and the V segment lost 1 base, leaving 1 base of the junction unmatched. CDR1 SGHAT and CDR2 FQDESV come from the germline V gene (reference sequence). The CDR3 covers 14 residues. The CDR3: CASSLGTGYQPQHF. For the CDR3, the DNA is TGTGCCAGCAGCTTAGGGACAGGGTATCAGCCCCAGCATTTT. The variable domain in full, completed from reference TRBV11-1 and TRBJ1-5, reads EAEVAQSPRYKITEKSQAVAFWCDPISGHATLYWYRQILGQGPELLVQFQDESVVDDSQLPKDRFSAERLKGVDSTLKIQPAELGDSAMYLCASSLGTGYQPQHFGDGTRLSIL.

This clone was detected only a few times. The genes are TRBV19 and TRBJ1-5, with TRBD1 matching over 12 bases. This CDR3 has 19 amino acids. Trimming removed 5 bases from V and 4 bases from J; junction bases left unmatched: 15. CDR1 and CDR2 (germline): LNHDA, SQIVND (reference sequence). CDR3 DNA: TGTGCCAGTAGTCACTTGGGGACAGGGGGCGCGGGGGGTAATCAGCCCCAGCATTTT. This translates into CASSHLGTGGAGGNQPQHF.

J is TRBJ2-1 and V is TRBV6-2 or TRBV6-3; 10 bases map to TRBD1. The ends lost 6 bases at V and 7 bases at J; junction bases unmatched: 12. CDR1 and CDR2 from the germline V gene are MNHEY and SVGEGT. CDR3 length: 16 amino acids. The CDR3 DNA follows: TGTGCCAGCAGCTGGATGACAGGGGGCCTTTGGAATGAGCAGTTCTTC. It is translated as CASSWMTGGLWNEQFF.

The V and J genes are TRBV27 and TRBJ2-7; a weak D match, TRBD2 (5 bases). The germline V and J ends were trimmed by 5 bases and 0 bases, with 23 bases remaining between them. The CDR3 has 18 amino acids. CDR1 and CDR2 (germline): MNHEY, SMNVEV (reference sequence). Here the CDR3 reads CASSPFLVHPGGSYEQYF. CDR3 nucleotides: TGTGCCAGCAGTCCATTCCTAGTCCATCCAGGAGGCTCCTACGAGCAGTACTTC.

The chain links TRBV29-1 to TRBJ1-1; D might be TRBD1 (6 bases). Germline V gives CDR1 SQVTM, CDR2 ANQGSEA. This CDR3 spans 11 amino acids. V lost 5 bases and J lost 8, with 12 bases in between. The CDR3 protein is CSVSRGQEAFF. The CDR3 DNA is TGCAGCGTTTCTCGAGGACAGGAAGCTTTCTTT.

This clone was observed once. This chain links TRBV12-3 or TRBV12-4 with TRBJ2-2, with unresolved D. The CDR3 covers 12 residues. Trimming stripped 5 bases from V and 2 bases from J, with 3 bases between. CDR3 in DNA: TGTGCCAGCAGTCCCAACACCGGGGAGCTGTTTTTT. Its protein product is CASSPNTGELFF.

This clone was recorded only once. The rearrangement joins TRBV6-5 to TRBJ1-2; D possibly corresponds to TRBD1 (6 bases). Germline lookup yields CDR1 MNHEY and CDR2 SVGAGI. The length of the CDR3 is 14 residues. V was cut by 5 bases and J by 2 bases, with 12 bases left in between. The CDR3 nucleotides read TGTGCCAGCAGTAACAGGGCTCTAAACTATGGCTACACCTTC. Translated: CASSNRALNYGYTF.

The chain combines TRBV19 with TRBJ2-7, with 7 nucleotides matching TRBD2. This CDR3 has 15 residues. Unmatched junction bases numbered 8, after V lost 5 bases and J lost 1 base. CDR1 LNHDA and CDR2 SQIVND come from the germline V gene (reference sequence). In DNA form, the CDR3 reads TGTGCCAGTAGTTCCCGGCGGGAGAGATCCTACGAGCAGTACTTC. It encodes CASSSRRERSYEQYF.

The chain couples TRBV28 to TRBJ2-3; D is undetermined. The CDR3 loop spans 14 amino acids. V was clipped by 2 bases and J by 0 bases, with 6 bases between them. Germline V CDR1 and CDR2: MDHEN, SYDVKM. DNA of the CDR3: TGTGCCAGCAGTTTAACCGCCAGCACAGATACGCAGTATTTT. Translated, it gives CASSLTASTDTQYF. The full variable domain, completed using reference TRBV28 and TRBJ2-3, is DVKVTQSSRYLVKRTGEKVFLECVQDMDHENMFWYRQDPGLGLRLIYFSYDVKMKEKGDIPEGYSVSREKKERFSLILESASTNQTSMYLCASSLTASTDTQYFGPGTRLTVL.

The gene calls are TRBV6-5 and TRBJ1-1; D unclear. V was pared by 5 bases and J by 6 bases, with 16 bases between. The length of the CDR3 is 14 residues. Germline V gene data show CDR1 as MNHEY and CDR2 as SVGAGI. This CDR3 is CASSNLMLSAEAFF. CDR3 in DNA: TGTGCCAGCAGTAACCTAATGCTATCGGCTGAAGCTTTCTTT.

The chain carries TRBV27 and TRBJ1-5, with a weak D call TRBD1 (6 bases). CDR3 length: 18 residues. Per germline, CDR1 MNHEY and CDR2 SMNVEV (reference sequence). The germline V and J ends were trimmed by 4 bases and 3 bases, with 22 bases remaining between them. CDR3 amino acids: CASSSLTGYEVPNQPQHF. CDR3 nucleotides: TGTGCCAGCAGTTCACTCACAGGGTATGAGGTCCCCAATCAGCCCCAGCATTTT.

The chain has TRBV7-9 and TRBJ1-1; 7 bases line up with TRBD1. The germline CDR1 and CDR2 sequences are SEHNR and FQNEAQ (reference sequence). The CDR3 extends over 12 amino acids. V lost 6 bases, J lost 4 bases, and 2 bases stayed unmatched. CDR3 residues: CASSPGGTEAFF. CDR3 DNA sequence: TGTGCCAGCAGTCCAGGGGGCACTGAAGCTTTCTTT.

The chain uses TRBV2 and TRBJ1-5, with D perhaps TRBD1 (5 bases). The ends were cut back, 6 bases at V and 11 bases at J, with 17 bases in the middle. CDR3 length: 13 amino acids. Germline V gene sequence: CDR1 SNHLY, CDR2 FYNNEI. CDR3 residues: CASRETGTMSQHF. CDR3 DNA sequence: TGTGCCAGCAGAGAAACCGGGACCATGTCCCAGCATTTT.

The V gene is TRBV10-3, the J gene TRBJ2-2, with 11 bases identical to TRBD1. Germline CDR1 and CDR2: ENHRY and SYGVKD. V trimming: 6 bases; J trimming: 7 bases; junction bases outside the gene matches: 10. The CDR3 spans 16 residues. The CDR3 loop is CAIRRSGTGGNGELFF. In DNA form, the CDR3 reads TGTGCCATCAGGAGATCCGGGACAGGGGGTAACGGGGAGCTGTTTTTT.

On this clone itself: The same CDR3 is also encoded by other DNA sequences in this sample. The rearrangement joins TRBV20-1 to TRBJ2-7; D remains ambiguous. CDR1 DFQATT and CDR2 SNEGSKA come from the germline V gene (reference sequence). CDR3 size: 10 residues. Trimming stripped 5 bases from V and 4 bases from J, with 6 bases between. Here the CDR3 DNA reads TGCAGTGCTTCCTCTTACGAGCAGTACTTC. This translates into CSASSYEQYF.

The sample holds one count of this clone. The rearrangement joins TRBV5-4 to TRBJ2-5, with D perhaps given as TRBD1 or TRBD2 (6 bases each). Trimming stripped 0 bases from V and 5 bases from J, with 17 bases between. CDR1 is SGHNT and CDR2 is YYREEE in the germline V gene (reference sequence). CDR3 length: 16 residues. CDR3 sequence (DNA): TGTGCCAGCAGCTTGGCCCGGGGGCTGGAGGCGGAGACCCAGTACTTC. This codes for CASSLARGLEAETQYF.

V is TRBV4-3 and J is TRBJ2-1; 9 positions match TRBD1. The V segment lost 2 bases and the J segment 1 base; nucleotides outside the gene matches: 3. Germline-derived CDR1 and CDR2 are LGHNA and YSLEER. The CDR3 is made up of 16 amino acids. CDR3 DNA sequence: TGCGCCAGCAGCCAACTGGACAGGGGTTCCTACAATGAGCAGTTCTTC. This codes for CASSQLDRGSYNEQFF.

In this sample, this clone turned up once. This chain connects TRBV3-1 (or the pseudogene TRBV3-2) to TRBJ2-7; unclear D gene. The CDR3 has 18 residues. The germline V gene encodes CDR1 LGHDT and CDR2 YNNKEL (reference sequence). V lost 1 base and J 4 bases, leaving 23 bases between the germline ends. The CDR3 DNA is TGTGCCAGCAGCCAAGCCGAAACAGTAGGCGCGACATTTTACGAGCAGTACTTC. Its translation is CASSQAETVGATFYEQYF.

The chain links TRBV2 to TRBJ1-1; D is ambiguous. CDR1 and CDR2 (germline): SNHLY, FYNNEI. This CDR3 is built from 15 residues. The V end lost 6 bases, the J end lost 1 base, and 15 bases lay between the germline ends. The CDR3 here is CASRFNMGGNTEAFF. CDR3 DNA sequence: TGTGCCAGCAGGTTTAACATGGGAGGGAACACTGAAGCTTTCTTT.

V gene TRBV19 combines with J gene TRBJ2-2; 8 bases fit TRBD2. The CDR3 consists of 14 residues. Per the germline V gene, CDR1 is LNHDA and CDR2 is SQIVND (reference sequence). The V and J ends lost 7 bases and 3 bases, in that order; junction bases with no gene match: 4. CDR3 DNA sequence: TGTGCCAGTACAGCGGGAGTGGACACCGGGGAGCTGTTTTTT. This sequence encodes CASTAGVDTGELFF.

The count of this clone is one. The chain uses TRBV7-9 and TRBJ1-3; D may be TRBD1 (5 bases). Germline assignment: CDR1 SEHNR and CDR2 FQNEAQ (reference sequence). V dropped 2 bases and J dropped 3 bases, with 17 bases sitting between them. CDR3 size: 17 residues. The CDR3 sequence: CASSLQRPGNLGNTIYF. The CDR3 nucleotides read TGTGCCAGCAGCTTACAGCGCCCAGGGAACCTTGGAAACACCATATATTTT.

The count of this clone is one. This sequence joins TRBV27 and TRBJ1-1; D is ambiguous. Per germline, CDR1 MNHEY and CDR2 SMNVEV (reference sequence). This CDR3 region has 15 residues. The V end lost 0 bases, the J end lost 3 bases, and 11 bases lay between the germline ends. The CDR3 loop is CASSLSVGLYTEAFF. CDR3 coding DNA: TGTGCCAGCAGTTTATCTGTTGGACTGTACACTGAAGCTTTCTTT.

The chain has TRBV2 and TRBJ1-1; D may be TRBD1 (5 bases). Germline assignment: CDR1 SNHLY and CDR2 FYNNEI. CDR3 length: 12 residues. Trimming removed 7 bases at V and 1 base at J, with 7 bases between. The CDR3 loop is CASTQGNTEAFF. DNA for the CDR3: TGTGCCAGCACTCAGGGGAACACTGAAGCTTTCTTT.

The chain carries TRBV7-9 and TRBJ2-3; unclear D gene. This CDR3 is 13 amino acids long. Per germline, CDR1 SEHNR and CDR2 FQNEAQ (reference sequence). V was shortened by 0 bases and J by 12 bases, with 13 bases between the two germline ends. Here the CDR3 reads CASSLALSDPQYF. CDR3 bases: TGTGCCAGCAGCTTAGCGCTATCGGATCCCCAGTATTTT. The whole variable domain, filled in from reference TRBV7-9 and TRBJ2-3, reads DTGVSQNPRHKITKRGQNVTFRCDPISEHNRLYWYRQTLGQGPEFLTYFQNEAQLEKSRLLSDRFSAERPKGSFSTLEIQRTEQGDSAMYLCASSLALSDPQYFGPGTRLTVL.

This clone appeared a single time. The chain is built from TRBV7-2 and TRBJ1-2, with a weak D call TRBD1 (5 bases). Trimming removed 4 bases at V and 6 bases at J, with 15 bases between. The CDR3 has 14 amino acids. Germline V gene lookup returns CDR1 SGHTA and CDR2 FQGNSA. In DNA form, the CDR3 reads TGTGCCAGCAGCTCTTCGGGCAGGGTAGATGGCTACACCTTC. Protein sequence: CASSSSGRVDGYTF. Full variable domain (remainder filled in from reference TRBV7-2 and TRBJ1-2): GAGVSQSPSNKVTEKGKDVELRCDPISGHTALYWYRQSLGQGLEFLIYFQGNSAPDKSGLPSDRFSAERTGGSVSTLTIQRTQQEDSAVYLCASSSSGRVDGYTFGSGTRLTVV.